The 20 T cell receptor beta chains below come from one sample, sequenced in a study of shared clonotypes between healthy human individuals. TCRdb keeps only in-frame clones here, not all; method: immunoSEQ multiplex PCR. Of about 460,000 clones in the sample, more than 70% were seen once. Sequences were obtained from PBMCs. These receptors came from a woman aged 40 to 50 in good health. Some clones in this sample may be carry-over from other donors' samples.

This rearrangement joins TRBV27 to TRBJ2-5, with TRBD2 matching 12 bases. Germline lookup yields CDR1 MNHEY and CDR2 SMNVEV (reference sequence). The V gene end was trimmed by 6 bases and the J gene end by 4 bases; junction bases not matched to a gene: 9. The CDR3 totals 16 residues. The CDR3 sequence: CASSRLTSGSPETQYF. The CDR3 DNA follows: TGTGCCAGCAGCAGACTGACTAGCGGGAGTCCAGAGACCCAGTACTTC.

This clone turned up a few times. The chain links TRBV29-1 to TRBJ1-5; D gene ambiguous. The CDR3 covers 13 residues. The germline CDR1 and CDR2 sequences are SQVTM and ANQGSEA. The V end was cut by 4 bases, the J end by 4 bases, with 11 bases between. CDR3: CSVGPGLNQPQHF. CDR3 bases: TGCAGCGTTGGACCAGGCCTTAATCAGCCCCAGCATTTT.

This chain links TRBV29-1 with TRBJ1-3; the D is unclear. The CDR3 has 13 amino acids. The V end lost 6 bases, the J end lost 0 bases, and 9 bases lay between the germline ends. Germline loops: CDR1 SQVTM, CDR2 ANQGSEA. CDR3 amino acids: CSVTVFSGNTIYF. The CDR3 region has the DNA TGCAGCGTAACCGTTTTCTCTGGAAACACCATATATTTT.

The CDR3 DNA sequence: TGTGCCTCTCAGAGGAGGGCCGCTCTGGAAGCTTTCTTT. Protein sequence: CASQRRAALEAFF. The chain carries TRBV30 and TRBJ1-1; no clear D. The CDR3 loop spans 13 amino acids. V was cut by 7 bases and J by 8 bases, with 20 bases left in between. Germline loops: CDR1 GTSNPN, CDR2 SVGIG (reference sequence). The full variable domain, with the rest looked up from reference TRBV30 and TRBJ1-1, is SQTIHQWPATLVQPVGSPLSLECTVEGTSNPNLYWYRQAAGRGLQLLFYSVGIGQISSEVPQNLSASRPQDRQFILSSKKLLLSDSGFYLCASQRRAALEAFFGQGTRLTVV.

A remark on this clone: Since a far larger clone is one base different, this is likely a read error. The chain is built from TRBV7-2 and TRBJ1-1; the D gene is possibly TRBD1 (5 bases). Germline lookup yields CDR1 SGHTA and CDR2 FQGNSA. Trimming removed 1 base from V and 4 bases from J, with 7 bases in between. The CDR3 is 13 residues long. CDR3 in DNA: TGTGCCAGCAGCTTAGACGGGGGCACTGAAGCTTTCTTT. Translated, it gives CASSLDGGTEAFF. Drawing the rest from reference TRBV7-2 and TRBJ1-1, the complete variable domain is GAGVSQSPSNKVTEKGKDVELRCDPISGHTALYWYRQSLGQGLEFLIYFQGNSAPDKSGLPSDRFSAERTGGSVSTLTIQRTQQEDSAVYLCASSLDGGTEAFFGQGTRLTVV.

The chain is built from TRBV18 and TRBJ1-1, with a weak D call TRBD1 (5 bases). Trimming took off 3 bases at V and 11 bases at J, with 16 bases between the two ends. This CDR3 has 13 residues. Germline V gives CDR1 KGHSH, CDR2 LQKENI. The CDR3 loop is CASSPGTASWAFF. The CDR3 DNA sequence: TGTGCCAGCTCACCCGGGACGGCTTCATGGGCTTTCTTT.

The J gene is TRBJ1-5, the V gene TRBV28; D possibly corresponds to TRBD1 (6 bases). Germline values: CDR1 MDHEN, CDR2 SYDVKM. This CDR3 has 15 residues. V shed 7 bases and J shed 4 bases, with 17 bases lying between them. The CDR3 DNA follows: TGTGCCAGCATGGTAACAGGGACAACAAATCAGCCCCAGCATTTT. Protein sequence: CASMVTGTTNQPQHF.

This clone was detected many times. V and J are TRBV28 and TRBJ1-2; no definite D call. Looked up from germline, CDR1 is MDHEN and CDR2 is SYDVKM. This CDR3 contains 12 residues. Trimming removed 7 bases from V and 0 bases from J, with 6 bases in between. The CDR3 DNA reads as TGTGCCAGCATCCGGGCTAACTATGGCTACACCTTC. It specifies CASIRANYGYTF.

The V gene is TRBV4-1, the J gene TRBJ1-3; D not certain. Germline loops: CDR1 MGHRA, CDR2 YSYEKL. The CDR3 loop spans 14 amino acids. Trimming cost V 0 bases and J 5 bases, with 8 bases left between them. The DNA of the CDR3 is TGCGCCAGCAGCCAAGATCCAGGTAGAAACACCATATATTTT. It encodes CASSQDPGRNTIYF.

Points on this clone: A far larger clone differs by one base, so this is likely a read error. This chain uses TRBV7-9 with TRBJ2-5; TRBD2 is a possible D gene (5 bases). Germline CDR1 SEHNR, CDR2 FQNEAQ (reference sequence). The CDR3 loop spans 12 amino acids. Here the CDR3 DNA reads TGTGCCAGCAGCCCTCATGGGGAGACCCAGCACTTC. Translated, it gives CASSPHGETQHF.

To note about this clone: Other nucleotide sequences in the sample specify the same CDR3. This chain uses TRBV7-6 with TRBJ2-3, with 8 bases lining up with TRBD2. Germline loops: CDR1 SGHVS, CDR2 FNYEAQ. V shed 3 bases and J 1 base; nucleotides not matched to a gene: 6. This CDR3 is 16 amino acids long. CDR3: CASSLAEAGGTDTQYF. Here the CDR3 DNA reads TGTGCCAGCAGCTTGGCGGAAGCGGGAGGCACAGATACGCAGTATTTT.

The V and J genes are TRBV2 and TRBJ1-2; 8 bases are shared with TRBD1. In germline, CDR1 is SNHLY, CDR2 FYNNEI. The CDR3 has 14 residues. J gave up 6 bases and V 4 bases, and 7 bases lay outside the gene matches. The CDR3 nucleotides read TGTGCCAGCAGTGCGGACAGGGTTTTTCATGGCTACACCTTC. Translation: CASSADRVFHGYTF.

This clone was counted at least ten times. The V gene is TRBV18, the J gene TRBJ2-7; possible D gene TRBD2, 6 bases. This CDR3 spans 16 amino acids. V lost 3 bases and J lost 7, with 22 bases in between. Germline-derived CDR1 and CDR2 are KGHSH and LQKENI. The CDR3: CASSPIGSGSGWEQYF. The CDR3 nucleotides read TGTGCCAGCTCACCGATCGGTAGCGGCTCAGGGTGGGAGCAGTACTTC.

This clone appeared a single time. The junction departs from the called germline gene at one end, perhaps through a read error. The rearrangement joins TRBV28 to TRBJ1-5; the D gene is possibly TRBD1 (5 bases). Germline V gene sequence: CDR1 MDHEN, CDR2 SYDVKM. CDR3 length equals 15 residues. The CDR3, as DNA: TGTGCCAGCAGTTTAGGCAGCGTGGGGGATCAGCCCCAGCATTTC. It specifies CASSLGSVGDQPQHF.

The J gene is TRBJ2-5, the V gene TRBV28; TRBD2 matches 11 bases. The junction had 6 bases not matched to a gene; V was cut back by 5 bases and J by 4 bases. Looked up from germline, CDR1 is MDHEN and CDR2 is SYDVKM. CDR3 length: 15 amino acids. The CDR3 is CASSPLTSGIETQYF. The CDR3 nucleotides read TGTGCCAGCAGTCCCCTGACTAGCGGGATAGAGACCCAGTACTTC.

Ten or more counts support this clone. Within the sample, other DNA sequences also encode this same CDR3. This sequence joins TRBV7-3 and TRBJ2-2; 10 bases are a match to TRBD2. The V gene's germline CDR1 is SGHTA and CDR2 FQGTGA. V lost 2 bases, J lost 4 bases, and 4 bases stayed unmatched. The CDR3 covers 16 residues. The CDR3 coding sequence is TGTGCCAGCAGCTTAGGGTTAGCGGGAGGCACCGGGGAGCTGTTTTTT. This sequence encodes CASSLGLAGGTGELFF.

This chain connects TRBV7-2 to TRBJ2-2, with 7 bases fitting TRBD2. This CDR3 has 15 residues. The germline CDR1 and CDR2 sequences are SGHTA and FQGNSA. Trimming took 1 base from V and 4 from J; bases not matched to a gene: 3. The DNA for the CDR3 is TGTGCCAGCAGCTTAGAGGGAGGGGCCACCGGGGAGCTGTTTTTT. As protein: CASSLEGGATGELFF.

CDR3 amino acids: CASSGQTGHSQPQHF. Written as DNA, the CDR3 is TGTGCCAGCAGTGGGCAGACAGGGCATAGTCAGCCCCAGCATTTT. This chain joins TRBV6-4 and TRBJ1-5; 7 nucleotides agree with TRBD1. The junction had 9 bases not matched to a gene; V was cut back by 4 bases and J by 6 bases. From germline, CDR1 is MRHNA and CDR2 SNTAGT. This CDR3 comprises 15 residues.

In its sample, this clone was seen once. The rearrangement links TRBV7-3 to TRBJ2-1; 11 positions agree with TRBD2. This CDR3 has 16 residues. Germline CDR1 is SGHTA and CDR2 is FQGTGA. Germline trimming cut 2 bases from V and 3 bases from J; bases unmatched to any gene: 3. The CDR3 nucleotides are TGTGCCAGCAGCTTATCTCTAGCGGGAGGCTACAATGAGCAGTTCTTC. This codes for CASSLSLAGGYNEQFF.

J is TRBJ2-7 and V is TRBV7-8; 8 bases line up with TRBD2. Germline trimming cut 2 bases from V and 2 bases from J; bases unmatched to any gene: 5. The CDR3 has 15 amino acids. The germline gives CDR1 SGHVS, CDR2 FQNEAQ. The CDR3 loop is CASSLKRERTYEQYF. The CDR3 DNA reads TGTGCCAGCAGCTTAAAGCGGGAGAGGACCTACGAGCAGTACTTC.